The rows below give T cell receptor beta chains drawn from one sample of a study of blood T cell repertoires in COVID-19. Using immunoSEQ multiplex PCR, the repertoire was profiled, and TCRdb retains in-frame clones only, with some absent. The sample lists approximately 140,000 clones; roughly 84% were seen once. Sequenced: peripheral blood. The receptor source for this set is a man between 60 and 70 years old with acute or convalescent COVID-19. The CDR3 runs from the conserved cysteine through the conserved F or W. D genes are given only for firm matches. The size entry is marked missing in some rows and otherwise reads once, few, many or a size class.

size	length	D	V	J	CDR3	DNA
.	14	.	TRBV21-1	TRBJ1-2	CASSKGEGEKGYTF	TGTGCCAGCAGCAAGGGGGAGGGGGAGAAAGGCTACACCTTC
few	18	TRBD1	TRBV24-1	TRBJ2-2	CATSDRGADRGHTGELFF	TGTGCCACCAGTGATAGAGGGGCAGACAGGGGGCATACCGGGGAGCTGTTTTTT
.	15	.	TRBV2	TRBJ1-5	CASSDRIGSNQPQHF	TGTGCCAGCAGTGACAGGATTGGTAGCAATCAGCCCCAGCATTTT
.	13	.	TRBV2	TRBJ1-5	CASRRQGGEPQHF	TGTGCCAGCAGGAGGCAGGGTGGTGAGCCCCAGCATTTT
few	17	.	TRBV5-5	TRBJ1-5	CASSLFATGNSNQPQHF	TGTGCCAGCAGCTTGTTCGCAACAGGGAATAGCAATCAGCCCCAGCATTTT
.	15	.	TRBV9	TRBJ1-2	CASSALGGRNYGYTF	TGTGCCAGCAGCGCCCTTGGCGGGAGAAACTATGGCTACACCTTC
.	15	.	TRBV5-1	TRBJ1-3	CASSETGNSGNTIYF	TGCGCCAGCAGTGAAACAGGAAACTCTGGAAACACCATATATTTT
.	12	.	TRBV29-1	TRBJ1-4	CSGAKGGEKLFF	TGCAGCGGCGCAAAAGGGGGTGAAAAACTGTTTTTT
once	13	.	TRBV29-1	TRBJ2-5	CSVKLTGKETQYF	TGCAGCGTCAAGCTTACAGGGAAAGAGACCCAGTACTTC
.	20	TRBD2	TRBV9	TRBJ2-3	CASSAVGPAGEGWGTDTQYF	TGTGCCAGCAGCGCAGTGGGCCCAGCGGGAGAGGGGTGGGGCACAGATACGCAGTATTTT
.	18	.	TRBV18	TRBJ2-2	CASSPTAAGGVGTGELFF	TGTGCCAGCTCACCAACGGCCGCCGGCGGGGTTGGCACCGGGGAGCTGTTTTTT
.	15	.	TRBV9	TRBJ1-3	CASSVGRNTGNTIYF	TGTGCCAGCAGCGTAGGGCGGAATACTGGAAACACCATATATTTT
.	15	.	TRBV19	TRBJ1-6	CASSTTGSDNSPLHF	TGTGCCAGTAGCACAACAGGGTCCGATAATTCACCCCTCCACTTT
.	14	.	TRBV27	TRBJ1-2	CASRQTGSHYGYTF	TGTGCCAGCAGACAAACCGGGTCTCACTATGGCTACACCTTC
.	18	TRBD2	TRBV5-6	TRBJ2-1	CASSLASSSPYLKGREFF	TGTGCCAGCAGCTTGGCCTCGTCGTCGCCGTACCTAAAGGGGAGGGAGTTCTTC
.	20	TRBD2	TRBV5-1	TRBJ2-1	CASSAQRRTSGGAQVNEQFF	TGCGCCAGCAGCGCGCAGCGGAGGACTAGCGGGGGGGCCCAGGTGAATGAGCAGTTCTTC
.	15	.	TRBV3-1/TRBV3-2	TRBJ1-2	CASSQDTTGPYGYTF	TGTGCCAGCAGCCAAGATACGACAGGACCATATGGCTACACCTTC
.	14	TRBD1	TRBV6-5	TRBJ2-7	CASRSGQGIYEQYF	TGTGCCAGCAGGTCGGGACAGGGAATATACGAGCAGTACTTC
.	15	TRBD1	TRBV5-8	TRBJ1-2	CASSLGRGAFYGYTF	TGTGCCAGCAGCTTGGGCAGGGGGGCGTTCTATGGCTACACCTTC
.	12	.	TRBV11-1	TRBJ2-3	CASSSRSDTQYF	TGTGCCAGCAGCTCTAGGTCAGATACGCAGTATTTT
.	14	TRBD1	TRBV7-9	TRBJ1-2	CASSSRTGDDGYTF	TGTGCCAGCAGCAGTAGGACAGGGGATGATGGCTACACCTTC
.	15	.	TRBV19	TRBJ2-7	CASSIVGGVLVEQYF	TGTGCCAGTAGTATAGTAGGAGGTGTTCTAGTCGAGCAGTACTTC
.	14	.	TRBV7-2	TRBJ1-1	CASSLITGNTEAFF	TGTGCCAGCAGCTTAATTACAGGGAACACTGAAGCTTTCTTT
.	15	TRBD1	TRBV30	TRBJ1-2	CAWSVRGTGTYGYTF	TGTGCCTGGAGTGTACGAGGGACAGGGACCTATGGCTACACCTTC
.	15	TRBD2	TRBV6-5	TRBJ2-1	CASSYGTSGYNEQFF	TGTGCCAGCAGTTACGGGACTAGCGGTTACAATGAGCAGTTCTTC
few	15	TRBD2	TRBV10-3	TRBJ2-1	CAIKRGRSSYNEQFF	TGTGCCATAAAGCGGGGGCGGAGCTCCTACAATGAGCAGTTCTTC
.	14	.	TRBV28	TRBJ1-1	CASRNNGAGTEAFF	TGTGCCAGCAGAAACAATGGGGCCGGCACTGAAGCTTTCTTT
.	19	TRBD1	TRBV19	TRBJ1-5	CASSIDRWTGTGTNQPQHF	TGTGCCAGTAGTATAGATCGTTGGACCGGGACAGGGACCAATCAGCCCCAGCATTTT
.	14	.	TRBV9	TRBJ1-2	CASSPRGARYGYTF	TGTGCCAGCAGCCCCCGGGGGGCGCGGTATGGCTACACCTTC
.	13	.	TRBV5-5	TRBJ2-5	CASSLAGGETQYF	TGTGCCAGCAGCTTGGCTGGCGGGGAGACCCAGTACTTC
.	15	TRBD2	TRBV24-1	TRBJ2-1	CATSAGGSSYNEQFF	TGTGCCACCAGTGCCGGCGGGAGCTCCTACAATGAGCAGTTCTTC
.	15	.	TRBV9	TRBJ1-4	CASSVGGVTNEKLFF	TGTGCCAGCAGCGTAGGGGGGGTGACTAATGAAAAACTGTTTTTT
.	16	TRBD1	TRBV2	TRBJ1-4	CASSEGAGQGNEKLFF	TGTGCCAGCAGTGAAGGGGCAGGACAGGGGAATGAAAAACTGTTTTTT
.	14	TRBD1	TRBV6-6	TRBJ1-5	CASSLTGEPQPQHF	TGTGCCAGCAGCCTAACAGGGGAGCCCCAGCCCCAGCATTTT
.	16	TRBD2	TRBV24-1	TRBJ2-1	CATSDPGTSEDNEQFF	TGTGCCACCAGTGATCCCGGGACTAGCGAGGACAATGAGCAGTTCTTC
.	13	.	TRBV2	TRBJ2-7	CASKGDVSYEQYF	TGTGCCAGCAAGGGGGACGTCTCCTACGAGCAGTACTTC
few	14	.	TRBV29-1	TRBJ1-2	CSVGEQNSHYGYTF	TGCAGCGTTGGGGAGCAGAATAGTCACTATGGCTACACCTTC
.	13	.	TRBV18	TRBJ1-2	CASSPLHIYGYTF	TGTGCCAGCTCACCACTACATATCTATGGCTACACCTTC
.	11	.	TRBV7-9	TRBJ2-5	CASSLGGAQYF	TGTGCCAGCAGCTTAGGGGGGGCCCAGTACTTC
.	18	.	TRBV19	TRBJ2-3	CASSILVFGGVDTDTQYF	TGTGCCAGTAGTATCCTGGTCTTCGGCGGGGTTGACACAGATACGCAGTATTTT
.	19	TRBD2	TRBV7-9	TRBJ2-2	CASSFIETRLAGVVGELFF	TGTGCCAGCAGCTTTATAGAAACGAGACTAGCGGGAGTTGTCGGGGAGCTGTTTTTT
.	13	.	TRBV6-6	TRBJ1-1	CASSQQTNTEAFF	TGTGCCAGCAGCCAACAGACGAACACTGAAGCTTTCTTT
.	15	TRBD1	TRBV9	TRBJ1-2	CASSVEPGGGYGYTF	TGTGCCAGCAGCGTAGAACCAGGGGGCGGCTATGGCTACACCTTC
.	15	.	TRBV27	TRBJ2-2	CASSFLVSGTGELFF	TGTGCCAGCAGTTTTTTGGTCTCGGGGACCGGGGAGCTGTTTTTT
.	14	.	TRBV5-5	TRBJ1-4	CASSFHATNEKLFF	TGTGCCAGCAGCTTTCATGCAACTAATGAAAAACTGTTTTTT
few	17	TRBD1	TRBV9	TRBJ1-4	CASSVESSGQGTEKLFF	TGTGCCAGCAGCGTAGAATCCTCGGGACAGGGAACCGAAAAACTGTTTTTT
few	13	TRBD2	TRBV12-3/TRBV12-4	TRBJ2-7	CASGKRGGREQYF	TGTGCCTCCGGGAAGCGGGGGGGTCGCGAGCAGTACTTC
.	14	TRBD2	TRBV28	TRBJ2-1	CASSPLAGYNEQFF	TGTGCCAGCAGTCCACTAGCGGGCTACAATGAGCAGTTCTTC
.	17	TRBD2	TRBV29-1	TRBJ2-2	CSVSRTSGRLDTGELFF	TGCAGCGTTTCCAGGACTAGCGGGAGGTTGGACACCGGGGAGCTGTTTTTT
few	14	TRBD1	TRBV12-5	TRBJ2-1	CASGIRTGLNEQFF	TGTGCTAGTGGTATCCGGACAGGGCTCAATGAGCAGTTCTTC
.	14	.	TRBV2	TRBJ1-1	CASSEGTVGTEAFF	TGTGCCAGCAGTGAAGGGACAGTCGGGACTGAAGCTTTCTTT
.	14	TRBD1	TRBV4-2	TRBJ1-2	CASSQVRGQSGYTF	TGTGCCAGCAGCCAAGTCAGGGGGCAATCTGGCTACACCTTC
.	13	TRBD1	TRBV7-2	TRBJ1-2	CASSRDRVGGYTF	TGTGCCAGCAGCCGCGACAGGGTTGGCGGCTACACCTTC
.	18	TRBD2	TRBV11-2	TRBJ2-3	CASSLGTSGRKKGDTQYF	TGTGCCAGCAGCCTCGGGACTAGCGGGAGGAAAAAGGGAGATACGCAGTATTTT
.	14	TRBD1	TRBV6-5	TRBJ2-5	CATKGQGLAETQYF	TGTGCCACCAAGGGACAGGGGTTAGCGGAGACCCAGTACTTC